This T cell receptor beta chain was observed in a study of identifying expanded T cells in peripheral blood. Study-wide findings and caveats: Variance in clone template counts between approximately 2-week samples significantly increased with total template count across all healthy donors. Over around two and four weeks, about 15 and 19 clones changed, versus more than 1 between replicates.

Assay used: immunoSEQ multiplex PCR; TCRdb lists only in-frame clones, some missing. Of about 97,000 clones in the sample, around 88% were seen once. In regard to this clone: Its antigen is unknown.

CDR1 is SGHVS, CDR2 FQNEAQ, per germline. The V end was cut by 5 bases, the J end by 0 bases, with 20 bases between. The CDR3 spans 17 residues. The sequence was collected from a person between 18 and 69 years old in good health. The V call is TRBV7-8, the J call TRBJ2-7, with D possibly called TRBD1 or TRBD2 (7 bases each). Material for sequencing was blood. Here the CDR3 reads CASSRVNRGGSSYEQYF. In DNA, the CDR3 is TGTGCCAGCAGCCGAGTGAACAGGGGAGGGAGCTCCTACGAGCAGTACTTC.